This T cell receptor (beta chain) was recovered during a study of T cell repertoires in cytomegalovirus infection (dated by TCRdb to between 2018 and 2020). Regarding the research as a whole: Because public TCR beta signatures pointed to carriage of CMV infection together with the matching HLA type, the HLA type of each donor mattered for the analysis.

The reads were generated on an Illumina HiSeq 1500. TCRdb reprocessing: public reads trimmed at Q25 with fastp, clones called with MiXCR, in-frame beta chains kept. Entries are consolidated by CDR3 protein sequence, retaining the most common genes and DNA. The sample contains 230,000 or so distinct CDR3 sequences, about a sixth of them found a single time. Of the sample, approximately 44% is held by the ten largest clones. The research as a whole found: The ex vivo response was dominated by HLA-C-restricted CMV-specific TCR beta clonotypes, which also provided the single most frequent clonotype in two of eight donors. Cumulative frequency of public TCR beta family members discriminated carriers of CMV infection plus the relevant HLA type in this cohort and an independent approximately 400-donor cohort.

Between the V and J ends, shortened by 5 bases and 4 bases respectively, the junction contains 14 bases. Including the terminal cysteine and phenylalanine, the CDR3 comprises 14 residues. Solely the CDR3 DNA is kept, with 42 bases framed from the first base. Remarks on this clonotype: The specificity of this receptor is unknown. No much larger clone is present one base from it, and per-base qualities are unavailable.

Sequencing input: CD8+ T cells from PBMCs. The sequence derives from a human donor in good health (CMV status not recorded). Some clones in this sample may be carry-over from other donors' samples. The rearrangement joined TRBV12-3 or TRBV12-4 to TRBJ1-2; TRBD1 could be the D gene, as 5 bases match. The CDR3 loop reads CASSPGGRSYGYTF. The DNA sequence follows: TGTGCCAGCAGTCCGGGGGGACGGAGCTATGGCTACACCTTC.